This T cell receptor beta chain was captured in a study of cytomegalovirus exposure and HLA in healthy donors. Notes on the study in general: The productive fraction for most TCR beta V segments was about 87% or about 30% in an earlier analysis. Cytomegalovirus association was assigned to about 180 TCR beta chains.

PCR employed 60 Vbeta and 13 Jbeta primers. The assay was immunoSEQ multiplex PCR, and TCRdb's table has in-frame clones only and misses some. The data contain 160,000 or so clones, around four fifths of them singletons. Nominally healthy donors provided the samples, though records likely missed some immune exposures. This clone was seen once. Its antigen remains unknown. The origin of this receptor is a woman between 45 and 65 years old in good health and CMV-seronegative. The sequenced sample consisted of PBMCs.

In DNA form, the CDR3 reads TGTGCCAGCAGCCCTACTCCAGATACGCAGTATTTT. Protein product: CASSPTPDTQYF. The rearrangement uses TRBV5-4 and TRBJ2-3; D unclear. This CDR3 has 12 amino acids. Trimming removed 4 bases from V and 4 bases from J, with 7 bases in between. Per germline, CDR1 SGHNT and CDR2 YYREEE (reference sequence).